This T cell receptor beta chain was obtained from a study of blood T cell repertoires in COVID-19 (dated by TCRdb to 2020 to 2022). About the study as a whole: Samples from collaborators originated in the United States, Italy and Spain and spanned both the acute and convalescent phases of COVID-19. The repertoires were made available in a free public database intended to serve as a resource for research on the immune response to SARS-CoV-2. The material from the prospective study consisted of cDNA or gDNA derived from T cells, B-cell-depleted T cells, or PBMCs. Samples were obtained from the ongoing ImmuneRACE study (first 160 participants) and from approximately 1,200 subjects provided by 6 global collaborators. Sample metadata almost always included a de-identified subject ID, COVID-19 status, age in years and sex. Where available, HLA class I and class II types were obtained from metadata supplied by the sample provider rather than from assay-based typing. Deeply sampled blood TCRbeta repertoires from subjects exposed to, actively infected with, or recovered from COVID-19 were included in the dataset.

In regard to this clone: Its antigen is not yet known. Per-base quality was not reported, and no clone a single base away is much larger than it.

General findings and caveats noted by the study authors: The quantity of clinical and demographic metadata differed by source and by participant and was supplied without curation.

The immunoSEQ Assay, a bias-controlled multiplex PCR, was used to amplify TCRbeta CDR3 regions from genomic DNA. Per the authors' processing: The number of nucleated cells in each sample was estimated from the amplification of reference gene primers within the assay. Sequence reads were collapsed and filtered to measure the absolute abundance of every unique TCRbeta CDR3 rearrangement. Productive Simpson clonality was computed per sample as the square root of Simpson's diversity index over productive rearrangements. Sourced from immuneACCESS, this table was stored by TCRdb with only in-frame sequences that have V and J called. A share of the clones is absent; for the studies checked, an unresolved V gene accounts for under half, and the remainder has no known explanation. V, J and clone size are taken as reported in that table, and D and trimming were inferred from the DNA itself. Recorded for this sample are more than 45,000 clones; 85% to 90% of them occurred a single time. The ten largest make up 14% of the sample.

Whole blood was collected in K2EDTA tubes by collaborating institutions according to the institutions' own protocols. For TCRbeta analysis, collaborators shipped samples as frozen whole blood, isolated PBMCs, or DNA extracted from either of those sample types. CDR1 is given as SGHAT and CDR2 as FQNNGV, both from the germline V gene. The germline ends are 14 bases apart after V is trimmed by 5 bases and J by 4 bases. Reading from cysteine to phenylalanine, the CDR3 counts 14 amino acids. Just the 42-base CDR3 DNA is kept, in frame starting at base 1. The TCR comes from a man aged 65-85 years with acute or convalescent COVID-19. The chain employs TRBV11-2 and TRBJ2-5; D gene: possibly TRBD1, on 6 matching bases. The sequencing sample was made of peripheral blood. The CDR3 region has the sequence CASSPDTGRETQYF. The DNA sequence is given as TGTGCCAGCAGCCCGGATACAGGGAGAGAGACCCAGTACTTC.